The next 3 T cell receptor beta chains were all read from a single sample in a study of blood T cell repertoires in COVID-19. The protocol was immunoSEQ multiplex PCR, while the TCRdb copy is restricted to in-frame clones and leaves out a portion. The sample consists of nearly 200,000 clones, 84% of them appearing once. Sequencing was performed on peripheral blood. The receptor set was obtained from a woman between 65 and 79 years old with active or convalescent COVID-19.

CDR3 bases: TGTGCCAGCAGCCCTAAAAATCAAGAGACCCAGTACTTC. It yields the protein CASSPKNQETQYF. The V call is TRBV3-1 (or the pseudogene TRBV3-2), the J call TRBJ2-5; no reliable D call. This CDR3 spans 13 amino acids. V was pared by 4 bases and J by 2 bases, with 8 bases between. CDR1 and CDR2 (germline): LGHDT, YNNKEL (reference sequence).

V gene TRBV12-3 or TRBV12-4 combines with J gene TRBJ2-5, with 10 bases fitting TRBD2. CDR3 size: 13 residues. Losses at the gene ends were 3 bases for V and 10 bases for J; bases not matched to a gene: 5. CDR3 sequence: CASSFGTSANQYF. The CDR3 DNA reads as TGTGCCAGCAGTTTTGGGACTAGCGCCAACCAGTACTTC.

This clone was seen just once. This rearrangement joins TRBV28 to TRBJ1-6; D might be TRBD1 (6 bases). In germline, CDR1 is MDHEN, CDR2 SYDVKM. V lost 6 bases to trimming and J lost 6 bases, with 18 bases between them. This CDR3 region has 16 residues. DNA of the CDR3: TGTGCCAGCAGCCTCACACAGGGACGGGGTAATTCACCCCTCCACTTT. It yields the protein CASSLTQGRGNSPLHF.